This T cell receptor (beta chain) came from a study of OX40 agonist ivuxolimab in advanced cancers. Background on the study: Hepatocellular carcinoma, melanoma, renal cell or head and neck cancer affected the dose-escalation patients. Participants averaged 60 years of age (range roughly 23 to 90) and were 75% to 90% male.

The germline V gene has CDR1 MGHRA and CDR2 YSYEKL. Trimming took 6 bases from V and 9 from J, leaving 18 bases between them. The CDR3 loop spans 14 amino acids. Study conclusions and caveats: In the expanded peripheral T cells, antigen specificity was never determined. Blood T cells, both CD4+ and CD8+, expanded clonally by week 6 at 0.1 to 3.0 mg/kg.

This clone was recorded a few times. What it recognizes is unknown. Clones were sequenced by immunoSEQ multiplex PCR, and TCRdb holds only the in-frame ones, with some missing. The table lists about 85,000 clones, just over 85% of them singletons. The gene calls are TRBV4-1 and TRBJ1-5; D not certain. This receptor was obtained from an adult with an advanced solid tumor such as melanoma, head and neck, liver or kidney cancer. Sequencing was performed on CD4+ or CD8+ T cells sorted from blood, taken in a trial of the OX40 agonist ivuxolimab. DNA for the CDR3: TGCGCCAGCAGGCCCGAGTCGTTCCGGGGGCCCCAGCATTTT. Its protein product is CASRPESFRGPQHF.